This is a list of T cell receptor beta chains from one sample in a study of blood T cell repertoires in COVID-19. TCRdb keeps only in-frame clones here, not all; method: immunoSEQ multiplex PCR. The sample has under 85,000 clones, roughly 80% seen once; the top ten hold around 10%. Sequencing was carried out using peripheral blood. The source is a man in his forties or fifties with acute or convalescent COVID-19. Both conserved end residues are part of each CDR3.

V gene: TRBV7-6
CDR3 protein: CASSLNSAPYNEQFF

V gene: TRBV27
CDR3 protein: CASRTGTGGLSSYNSPLHF

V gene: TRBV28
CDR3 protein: CASSPGPRALGYGYTF

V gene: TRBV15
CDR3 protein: CATSRDSANSPLHF

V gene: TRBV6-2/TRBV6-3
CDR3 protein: CASGLVDREKLFF

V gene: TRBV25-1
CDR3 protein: CASSTDRGLPYEQYF

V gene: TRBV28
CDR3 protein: CASSFRDRGRGEQYF

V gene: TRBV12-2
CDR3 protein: CASRLDLKRGTDTQYF

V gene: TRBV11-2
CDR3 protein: CASSRDGGRTGETQYF

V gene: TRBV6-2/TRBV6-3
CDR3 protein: CASSYDRFNEKLFF

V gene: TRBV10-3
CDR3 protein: CAIRGTVYGYTF

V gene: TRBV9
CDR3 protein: CASSVGGVLQETQYF

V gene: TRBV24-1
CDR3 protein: CATSDSRQIQETQYF

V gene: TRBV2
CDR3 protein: CASTLGLAGVNEQFF

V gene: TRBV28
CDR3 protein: CASSLAGADNEQFF

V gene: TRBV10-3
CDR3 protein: CAISGEYEQYF

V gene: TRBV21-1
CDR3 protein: CASSKREAGRAKQFF

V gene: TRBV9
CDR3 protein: CASSVGTSDNTGELFF

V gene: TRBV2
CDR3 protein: CASSDPRGQIYEQYF

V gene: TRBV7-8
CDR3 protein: CASSYTTGGNTEAFF

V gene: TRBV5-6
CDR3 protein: CASSMGDSNQPQHF

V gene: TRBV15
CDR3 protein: CATSRDGDRGEKLFF

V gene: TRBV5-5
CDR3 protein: CASSRDSSGNQPQHF

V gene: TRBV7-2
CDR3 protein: CASSQTSGSSDTQYF

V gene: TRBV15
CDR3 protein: CATSKTGGEAFF

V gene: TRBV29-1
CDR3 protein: CSVDSVSEQFF

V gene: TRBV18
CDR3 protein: CASSPTGASRSGANVLTF

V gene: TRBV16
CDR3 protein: CASSQSLRPRGSYGYTF

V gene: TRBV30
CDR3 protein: CAWTQRPSGSTDTQYF

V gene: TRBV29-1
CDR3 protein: CSVGFGVEAQYF

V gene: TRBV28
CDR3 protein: CASSSGQGNNQPQHF

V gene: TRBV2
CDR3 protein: CASRDLTLEAFF

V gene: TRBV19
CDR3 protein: CASSTPQGLAGSYEQYF

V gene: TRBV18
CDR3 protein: CASSRGLANYGYTF

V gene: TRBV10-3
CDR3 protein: CAISGLTGGSDTIYF

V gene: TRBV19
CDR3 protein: CASSTQQRLNTEAFF

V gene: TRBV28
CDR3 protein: CASSPLQGDYEQYF

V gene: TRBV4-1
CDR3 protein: CASSQVGGGITEAFF

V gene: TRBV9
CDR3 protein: CASSVSGQVNYGYTF

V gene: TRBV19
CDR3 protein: CASSIKGHDGYTF

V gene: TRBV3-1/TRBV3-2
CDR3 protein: CATNQDRGRDYGYTF

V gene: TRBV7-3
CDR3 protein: CASSLMGRDGGYTF

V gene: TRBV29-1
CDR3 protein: CSACGGTATTDTQYF

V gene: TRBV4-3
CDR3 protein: CASSLTRQGWNYGYTF

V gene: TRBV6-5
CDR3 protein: CASRTDGLSTDTQYF

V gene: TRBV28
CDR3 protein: CASSDSRGLNTEAFF

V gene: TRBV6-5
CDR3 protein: CASSGSPTGELFF

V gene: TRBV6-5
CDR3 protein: CASSYGRGFRKGYTF

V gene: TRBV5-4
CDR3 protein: CASSMVAGGLGTGELFF